One and the same sample provided the 30 T cell receptor beta chains below, sequenced in a study of blood T cell repertoires in COVID-19. Repertoires were generated with immunoSEQ multiplex PCR, while TCRdb's copy carries only in-frame clones and drops some. The sample records 200,000 to 250,000 clones, almost 90% being singletons. The sequenced sample was PBMCs or T cells enriched from blood (not recorded which). Source of these receptors: a woman in her forties or fifties with acute COVID-19.

This clone was picked up one time. The CDR3 here is CASSYPGAGRSSYEQYF. The CDR3 DNA follows: TGTGCCAGCAGTTACCCAGGCGCGGGGAGGAGCTCCTACGAGCAGTACTTC. The chain combines TRBV6-2 or TRBV6-3 with TRBJ2-7; D is perhaps TRBD2 (6 bases). The CDR3 contains 17 residues. V lost 2 bases and J lost 0, with 17 bases in between. The germline V gene encodes CDR1 MNHEY and CDR2 SVGEGT.

The chain combines TRBV4-1 with TRBJ2-1, with D possibly TRBD2 on 6 matching bases. Germline CDR1 reads MGHRA; CDR2 reads YSYEKL. V was cut by 1 base and J by 6 bases, with 16 bases left in between. The CDR3 contains 16 residues. The CDR3 nucleotides read TGCGCCAGCAGCCAAGCCACGGGAGCTCGGGTCAATGAGCAGTTCTTC. Translating it yields CASSQATGARVNEQFF.

The J gene is TRBJ2-1, the V gene TRBV19; 11 bases match TRBD1. Germline CDR1 LNHDA, CDR2 SQIVND (reference sequence). V shed 5 bases and J 9 bases; nucleotides not matched to a gene: 9. This CDR3 region has 15 residues. CDR3 DNA: TGTGCCAGTAGTTTCCGGGACAGGGGGTCCAGTGAGCAGTTCTTC. Translating it yields CASSFRDRGSSEQFF.

The chain employs TRBV7-9 and TRBJ1-5, with 7 bases identical to TRBD1. V lost 5 bases, J lost 6 bases, and 4 bases stayed unmatched. The CDR3 contains 13 residues. CDR1 and CDR2 (germline): SEHNR, FQNEAQ (reference sequence). The CDR3: CASSQGGVQPQHF. The CDR3 nucleotides read TGTGCCAGCAGCCAGGGGGGCGTTCAGCCCCAGCATTTT.

This rearrangement joins TRBV6-1 to TRBJ1-2; 10 bases map to TRBD1. V lost 1 base to trimming and J lost 12 bases; unmatched junction nucleotides: 5. This CDR3 is 13 amino acids long. Germline CDR1 MNHNS, CDR2 SASEGT. In DNA, the CDR3 is TGTGCCAGCAGTGAAGGACAGGGGGCGAAAAACACCTTC. It codes for CASSEGQGAKNTF.

The chain combines TRBV29-1 with TRBJ2-7; TRBD1 is a possible D gene (6 bases). The CDR3 runs 14 residues. The V and J ends lost 5 bases and 2 bases respectively, with 16 bases between them. CDR1 is SQVTM and CDR2 is ANQGSEA in the germline V gene. CDR3 sequence (DNA): TGCAGCGTTTTTAACAGGGTGAGCCCCTACGAGCAGTACTTC. Its translation: CSVFNRVSPYEQYF.

The count of this clone is one. The V and J genes are TRBV27 and TRBJ2-3; 9 positions match TRBD1. V lost 7 bases to trimming and J lost 1 base; unmatched junction nucleotides: 9. This CDR3 has 16 residues. CDR1 is MNHEY and CDR2 is SMNVEV in the germline V gene (reference sequence). The CDR3 loop reads CASNPLGDRGTDTQYF. The CDR3 coding sequence is TGTGCCAGCAATCCTTTAGGGGACAGGGGCACAGATACGCAGTATTTT.

In this sample, this clone turned up a few times. The J gene is TRBJ2-7, the V gene TRBV7-9, with D tentatively TRBD1 (6 bases). This CDR3 is built from 14 residues. Germline CDR1 reads SEHNR; CDR2 reads FQNEAQ (reference sequence). V lost 1 base, J lost 4 bases, and 11 bases lay in between. The CDR3 DNA sequence: TGTGCCAGCAGCTTAGGCGGCCAGGGGTACGAGCAGTACTTC. Residues: CASSLGGQGYEQYF.

J is TRBJ1-5 and V is TRBV27, with D possibly TRBD1 on 6 matching bases. The CDR3 covers 14 residues. With 5 bases removed from V and 8 bases from J, the gap between germline ends came to 16 bases. Germline V CDR1 and CDR2: MNHEY, SMNVEV (reference sequence). CDR3: CASSQQGRLKPQHF. In nucleotides, the CDR3 is TGTGCCAGCAGTCAACAGGGACGGTTAAAGCCCCAGCATTTT.

V is TRBV5-6 and J is TRBJ1-1; D unclear. Germline loops: CDR1 SGHDT, CDR2 YYEEEE. V was cut by 0 bases and J by 4 bases, with 10 bases left in between. The CDR3 sequence is 14 residues long. CDR3: CASSLVSGSTEAFF. The CDR3 region has the DNA TGTGCCAGCAGCTTGGTCTCGGGGAGCACTGAAGCTTTCTTT. The variable domain in full, completed from reference TRBV5-6 and TRBJ1-1, reads DAGVTQSPTHLIKTRGQQVTLRCSPKSGHDTVSWYQQALGQGPQFIFQYYEEEERQRGNFPDRFSGHQFPNYSSELNVNALLLGDSALYLCASSLVSGSTEAFFGQGTRLTVV.

V and J are TRBV30 and TRBJ2-2; D ambiguous. CDR1 is GTSNPN, CDR2 SVGIG, per germline (reference sequence). V lost 3 bases to trimming and J lost 2 bases, with 13 bases between them. The CDR3 has 15 residues. For the CDR3, the DNA is TGTGCCTGGAGACTAATCGCCAGTAACACCGGGGAGCTGTTTTTT. Translated, it gives CAWRLIASNTGELFF.

This sequence joins TRBV7-3 and TRBJ1-1; 7 nucleotides agree with TRBD1. The V gene's germline CDR1 is SGHTA and CDR2 FQGTGA. This CDR3 comprises 14 residues. The V and J ends lost 5 bases and 5 bases, in that order; junction bases with no gene match: 8. DNA of the CDR3: TGTGCCAGCAGCCTTAGGGGGCTGGGGACTGAAGCTTTCTTT. Translated: CASSLRGLGTEAFF.

This clone was counted only a few times. This chain joins TRBV7-3 and TRBJ2-6; TRBD2 agrees at 8 bases. CDR1 is SGHTA, CDR2 FQGTGA, per germline. V was clipped by 5 bases and J by 3 bases; unmatched bases: 6. CDR3 length equals 16 residues. Written as DNA, the CDR3 is TGTGCCAGCAGCCCCCGGGGGGGTTATGGGGCCAACGTCCTGACTTTC. Translating gives CASSPRGGYGANVLTF. Based on the CDR3 plus reference TRBV7-3 and TRBJ2-6, the full variable domain is GAGVSQTPSNKVTEKGKYVELRCDPISGHTALYWYRQSLGQGPEFLIYFQGTGAADDSGLPNDRFFAVRPEGSVSTLKIQRTERGDSAVYLCASSPRGGYGANVLTFGAGSRLTVL.

This chain connects TRBV27 to TRBJ2-5; weak D call: TRBD2 (5 bases). With 7 bases removed from V and 5 bases from J, the gap between germline ends came to 23 bases. CDR1 and CDR2 (germline): MNHEY, SMNVEV (reference sequence). The CDR3 length is 16 residues. The CDR3, as DNA: TGTGCCAGCACGCCCCCGAGGACTCCACGGGTTGAGACCCAGTACTTC. This codes for CASTPPRTPRVETQYF.

The gene calls are TRBV30 and TRBJ1-2; D not resolved. The germline CDR1 and CDR2 sequences are GTSNPN and SVGIG (reference sequence). This CDR3 has 13 amino acids. V was cut by 7 bases and J by 5 bases, with 17 bases left in between. CDR3 loop: CALTASPGYGYTF. The DNA of the CDR3 is TGTGCCTTAACAGCTTCCCCGGGGTATGGCTACACCTTC.

The rearrangement uses TRBV7-2 and TRBJ2-1; D gene unclear. CDR1 is SGHTA, CDR2 FQGNSA, per germline. CDR3 length equals 14 residues. Trimming shortened V by 9 bases and J by 4 bases, and 16 bases separated the two germline ends. The CDR3 loop is CASSAAALYNEQFF. In DNA form, the CDR3 reads TGTGCCAGTTCTGCTGCGGCCCTATACAATGAGCAGTTCTTC.

The genes are TRBV6-5 and TRBJ1-2; 9 nucleotides agree with TRBD1. Germline V CDR1 and CDR2: MNHEY, SVGAGI. The junction had 10 bases not matched to a gene; V was cut back by 9 bases and J by 8 bases. This CDR3 comprises 13 residues. The CDR3 here is CASRTGAAGGYTF. The CDR3 DNA reads TGTGCCAGTCGGACAGGGGCGGCTGGAGGCTACACCTTC.

V gene TRBV5-8 combines with J gene TRBJ1-2; the D gene is possibly TRBD1 (5 bases). CDR3 length: 16 amino acids. Germline CDR1 SGHTS, CDR2 YDEGEE. Trimming took off 0 bases at V and 6 bases at J, with 18 bases between the two ends. The CDR3: CASSLGIQVRSDGYTF. The CDR3 DNA reads as TGTGCCAGCAGCTTGGGAATACAGGTTCGATCGGATGGCTACACCTTC.

The V gene is TRBV2, the J gene TRBJ2-7; D uncertain. Germline V gene sequence: CDR1 SNHLY, CDR2 FYNNEI. The CDR3 is 12 residues long. V lost 1 base and J lost 9, with 10 bases in between. The CDR3 nucleotides read TGTGCCAGCAGTGAAGGAACTCTTGGGCAGTACTTC. This codes for CASSEGTLGQYF.

The rearrangement uses TRBV18 and TRBJ1-2; possible D gene TRBD1, 5 bases. V lost 6 bases and J lost 4, with 15 bases in between. This CDR3 comprises 14 residues. Germline-derived CDR1 and CDR2 are KGHSH and LQKENI. CDR3 sequence: CASSLLDNFYGYTF. Written as DNA, the CDR3 is TGTGCCAGCTCCCTTTTGGACAACTTCTATGGCTACACCTTC.

The chain's CDR3 is CASSFAAGAGAYEQYF. The CDR3 DNA follows: TGTGCCAGCAGCTTCGCGGCCGGGGCGGGGGCCTACGAGCAGTACTTC. This chain joins TRBV7-6 and TRBJ2-7, with 7 bases fitting TRBD2. Germline CDR1 and CDR2: SGHVS and FNYEAQ. V was pared by 3 bases and J by 2 bases, with 10 bases of the junction left unmatched. The CDR3 totals 16 residues.

The rearrangement links TRBV30 to TRBJ2-7; TRBD2 is a possible D gene (5 bases). The CDR3 has 12 residues. The V gene lost 0 bases and the J gene lost 3 bases, with 6 bases spanning the gap. Germline V gene lookup returns CDR1 GTSNPN and CDR2 SVGIG (reference sequence). The CDR3 loop reads CAWSVRGYEQYF. The CDR3 DNA reads TGTGCCTGGAGTGTACGGGGCTACGAGCAGTACTTC.

The chain is built from TRBV12-3 or TRBV12-4 and TRBJ2-7; D is unresolved. Deletions cut 6 bases from V and 1 base from J, with 10 bases between. This CDR3 region has 13 residues. The CDR3 bases are TGTGCCAGCAGCCCGCAGGTATCCTACGAGCAGTACTTC. Its protein product is CASSPQVSYEQYF.

This clone has a handful of counts. V usage is TRBV27 and J usage is TRBJ2-2; 8 nucleotides align to TRBD2. From germline, CDR1 is MNHEY and CDR2 SMNVEV (reference sequence). This CDR3 comprises 14 residues. J was trimmed by 6 bases and V by 2 bases; bases with no gene match: 2. Written as DNA, the CDR3 is TGTGCCAGCAGTTTAGGACTAGCCGCCGGGGAGCTGTTTTTT. Encoded protein: CASSLGLAAGELFF.

Written as DNA, the CDR3 is TGTGCCAGTAGTATCGGGCGGGAAGCTGCTAATTCACCCCTCCACTTT. It is translated as CASSIGREAANSPLHF. V gene TRBV19 combines with J gene TRBJ1-6, with D hard to call. Between the trimmed V and J ends, which lost 3 bases and 6 bases, there was a span of 15 bases. Germline V lookup: CDR1 LNHDA, CDR2 SQIVND (reference sequence). The CDR3 covers 16 residues.

The chain combines TRBV3-1 (or the pseudogene TRBV3-2) with TRBJ2-7; 8 bases are a match to TRBD1. This CDR3 has 16 residues. Germline V gene data show CDR1 as LGHDT and CDR2 as YNNKEL (reference sequence). V trimming: 0 bases; J trimming: 6 bases; junction bases outside the gene matches: 10. Written as DNA, the CDR3 is TGTGCCAGCAGCCAAGATAGACAGGGGCTCGGGGGCGAGCAGTACTTC. Its translation: CASSQDRQGLGGEQYF.

The chain links TRBV19 to TRBJ2-5; D not resolved. Deletions cut 4 bases from V and 1 base from J, with 16 bases between. The CDR3 length is 16 residues. Germline values: CDR1 LNHDA, CDR2 SQIVND (reference sequence). The CDR3 loop is CASSTADPGTQETQYF. The CDR3 nucleotides are TGTGCCAGTAGTACGGCCGATCCAGGAACCCAAGAGACCCAGTACTTC.

V and J are TRBV4-3 and TRBJ2-1; perhaps TRBD2 as D (6 bases). CDR1 is LGHNA and CDR2 is YSLEER in the germline V gene. The CDR3 sequence is 16 residues long. V lost 0 bases and J 2 bases, leaving 11 bases between the germline ends. The CDR3 here is CASSQEGLATYNEQFF. The CDR3, as DNA: TGCGCCAGCAGCCAAGAAGGGCTAGCGACCTACAATGAGCAGTTCTTC.

This chain joins TRBV11-3 and TRBJ2-5; TRBD2 agrees at 9 bases. Germline trimming cut 3 bases from V and 5 bases from J; bases unmatched to any gene: 10. The length of the CDR3 is 16 residues. Per germline, CDR1 SGHNT and CDR2 YENEEA. For the CDR3, the DNA is TGTGCCAGCAGCTTCGGGGGCGGGAGGGCCGTCGAGACCCAGTACTTC. This codes for CASSFGGGRAVETQYF.

This chain joins TRBV5-1 and TRBJ2-3; 10 nucleotides match TRBD2. J gave up 2 bases and V 0 bases, and 9 bases lay outside the gene matches. The CDR3 is made up of 18 amino acids. Germline CDR1 SGHRS, CDR2 YFSETQ. CDR3 sequence (DNA): TGCGCCAGCAGCTTGGCCGCCAGCGGGAGGGCCTACACAGATACGCAGTATTTT. It encodes CASSLAASGRAYTDTQYF. The full variable domain, in which reference TRBV5-1 and TRBJ2-3 provide the parts outside the CDR3, is KAGVTQTPRYLIKTRGQQVTLSCSPISGHRSVSWYQQTPGQGLQFLFEYFSETQRNKGNFPGRFSGRQFSNSRSEMNVSTLELGDSALYLCASSLAASGRAYTDTQYFGPGTRLTVL.